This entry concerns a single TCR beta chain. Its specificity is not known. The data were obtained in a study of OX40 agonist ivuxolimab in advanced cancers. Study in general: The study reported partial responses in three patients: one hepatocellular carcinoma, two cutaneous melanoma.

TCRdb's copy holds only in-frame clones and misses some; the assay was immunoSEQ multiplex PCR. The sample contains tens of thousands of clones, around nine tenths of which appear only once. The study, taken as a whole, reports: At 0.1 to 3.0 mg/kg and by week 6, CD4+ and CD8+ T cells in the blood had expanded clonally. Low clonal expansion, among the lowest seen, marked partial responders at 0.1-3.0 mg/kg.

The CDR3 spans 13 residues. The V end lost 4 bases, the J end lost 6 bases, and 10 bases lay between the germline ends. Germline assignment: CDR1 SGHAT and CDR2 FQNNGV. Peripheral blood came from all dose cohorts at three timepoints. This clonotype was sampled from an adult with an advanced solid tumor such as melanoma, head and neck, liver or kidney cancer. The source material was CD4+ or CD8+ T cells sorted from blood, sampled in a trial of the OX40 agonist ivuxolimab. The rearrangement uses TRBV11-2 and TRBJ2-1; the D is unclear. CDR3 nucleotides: TGTGCCAGCAGCTCCTACGGAATCAATGAGCAGTTCTTC. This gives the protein CASSSYGINEQFF. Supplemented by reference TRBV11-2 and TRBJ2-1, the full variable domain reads EAGVAQSPRYKIIEKRQSVAFWCNPISGHATLYWYQQILGQGPKLLIQFQNNGVVDDSQLPKDRFSAERLKGVDSTLKIQPAKLEDSAVYLCASSSYGINEQFFGPGTRLTVL.